This T cell receptor beta chain stems from a study of blood T cells in healthy people across ages. Study results and limitations: Diversity estimates from one million T cells were considered underestimates.

For the second PCR, which ran for about 7 to 11 cycles, a sample-barcoded 5' primer and a J-beta primer mix were used. Via MiXCR, TCRdb re-called the 5' RACE reads, giving one row per CDR3 protein. Counted here are roughly 800,000 distinct CDR3 sequences, about 25% occurring once; the ten biggest clones make up around 9.2%. Comments on this clonotype: Its antigen is unidentified.

This sample was shared with a second study, whose subject was T cells of mothers and their children. According to that study: The sample comes from nine or ten healthy Caucasian donors: mothers and children.

The sequence was obtained from a boy aged 10-17 years in good health. Input material: blood.

The CDR3 loop reads CASSSGQYTDTQYF. The CDR3 bases are TGTGCCAGCAGCTCCGGACAGTACACAGATACGCAGTATTTT. The V gene is TRBV7-3, the J gene TRBJ2-3; D possibly corresponds to TRBD1 (6 bases). The CDR3 contains 14 residues. Trimming removed 4 bases from V and 2 bases from J, with 10 bases in between. Germline lookup yields CDR1 SGHTA and CDR2 FQGTGA.